This T cell receptor (beta chain) was documented in a study of spatial heterogeneity in lung cancer. In this sample, this clonotype turned up a few times. The time point denotes: sample taken at primary tumor resection. Unsorted samples of tumor, nontumor lung or frozen PBMC had their whole RNA sequenced. Looked up from germline, CDR1 is SGHRS and CDR2 is YFSETQ. The CDR3 is 17 residues long. V gave up 4 bases and J gave up 0 bases; unmatched junction bases: 10. MiXCR, run by TCRdb on the 5' RACE reads, gives a single entry per CDR3 protein. The table records tens of thousands of distinct CDR3 sequences, approximately 12% of them present only once.

The sequencing used PBMCs, collected at surgery. The V gene is TRBV5-1, the J gene TRBJ2-7, with TRBD2 matching over 10 bases. The receptor's source is a male donor with early-stage non-small cell lung cancer. CDR3 region: CASSPRTSGDNSYEQYF. DNA of the CDR3: TGCGCCAGCAGCCCACGGACTAGCGGTGATAACTCCTACGAGCAGTACTTC. Full variable domain (outside the CDR3, taken from reference TRBV5-1 and TRBJ2-7): KAGVTQTPRYLIKTRGQQVTLSCSPISGHRSVSWYQQTPGQGLQFLFEYFSETQRNKGNFPGRFSGRQFSNSRSEMNVSTLELGDSALYLCASSPRTSGDNSYEQYFGPGTRLTVT.